This T cell receptor (beta chain) emerged from a study of blood T cell repertoires in COVID-19. CDR1 is SGHVS, CDR2 FQNEAQ, per germline. The CDR3 spans 15 residues. After removal of 7 bases from V and 7 bases from J, the junction contained 9 bases not matched to a gene. The method was immunoSEQ multiplex PCR; TCRdb's version includes in-frame clones alone and lacks a portion of them. The sample carries about 190,000 clones, about 81% recorded once. The sequencing sample was made of PBMCs or T cells enriched from blood (not recorded which). This receptor was identified in a woman aged 25 to 39 who had recovered from COVID-19. The chain has TRBV7-8 and TRBJ1-5, with TRBD1 matching 11 bases. Written as DNA, the CDR3 is TGTGCCAGCACAAGGGACAGGGGGGCTGGACAGCCCCAGCATTTT. Protein product: CASTRDRGAGQPQHF.